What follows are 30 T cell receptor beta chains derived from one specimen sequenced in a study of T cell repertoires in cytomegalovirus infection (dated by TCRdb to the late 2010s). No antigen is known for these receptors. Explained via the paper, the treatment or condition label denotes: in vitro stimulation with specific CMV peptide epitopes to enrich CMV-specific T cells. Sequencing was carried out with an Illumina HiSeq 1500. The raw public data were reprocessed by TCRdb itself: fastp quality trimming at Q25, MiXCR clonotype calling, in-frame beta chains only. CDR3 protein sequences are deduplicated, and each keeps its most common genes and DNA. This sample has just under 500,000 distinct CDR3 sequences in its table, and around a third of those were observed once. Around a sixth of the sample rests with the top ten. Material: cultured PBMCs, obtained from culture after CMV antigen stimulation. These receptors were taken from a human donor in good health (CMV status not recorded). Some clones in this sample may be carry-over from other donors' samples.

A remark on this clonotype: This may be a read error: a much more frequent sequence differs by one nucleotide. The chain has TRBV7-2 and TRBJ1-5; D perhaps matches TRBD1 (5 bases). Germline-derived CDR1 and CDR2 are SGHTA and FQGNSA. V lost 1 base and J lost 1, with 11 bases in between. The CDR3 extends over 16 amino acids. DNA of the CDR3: TGTGCCAGCAGCTTAGACGGGGAGGGGAGCAATCAGCCCCAGCATTTT. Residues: CASSLDGEGSNQPQHF.

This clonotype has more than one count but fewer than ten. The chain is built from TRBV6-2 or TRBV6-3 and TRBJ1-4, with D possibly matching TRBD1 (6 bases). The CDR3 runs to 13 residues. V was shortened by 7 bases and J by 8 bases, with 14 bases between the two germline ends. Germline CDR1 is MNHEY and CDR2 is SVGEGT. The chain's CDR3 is CASTRDTGEKLFF. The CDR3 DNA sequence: TGTGCCAGCACCCGGGACACGGGCGAAAAACTGTTTTTT.

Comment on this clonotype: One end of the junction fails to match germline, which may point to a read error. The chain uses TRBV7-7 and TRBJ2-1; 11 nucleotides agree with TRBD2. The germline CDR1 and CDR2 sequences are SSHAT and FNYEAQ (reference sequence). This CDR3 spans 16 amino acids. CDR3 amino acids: CASSQTLAGDYNEQFF. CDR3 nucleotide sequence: TGTGCTAGCAGCCAAACACTAGCGGGAGACTACAATGAGCAGTTCTTC.

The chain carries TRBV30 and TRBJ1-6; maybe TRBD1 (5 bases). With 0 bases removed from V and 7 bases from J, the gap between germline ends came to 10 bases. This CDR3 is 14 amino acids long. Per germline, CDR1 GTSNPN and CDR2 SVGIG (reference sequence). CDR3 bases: TGTGCCTGGAGTGTCGAGGCAGGGAATTCACCCCTCCACTTT. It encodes CAWSVEAGNSPLHF. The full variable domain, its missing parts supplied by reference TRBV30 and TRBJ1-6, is SQTIHQWPATLVQPVGSPLSLECTVEGTSNPNLYWYRQAAGRGLQLLFYSVGIGQISSEVPQNLSASRPQDRQFILSSKKLLLSDSGFYLCAWSVEAGNSPLHFGNGTRLTVT.

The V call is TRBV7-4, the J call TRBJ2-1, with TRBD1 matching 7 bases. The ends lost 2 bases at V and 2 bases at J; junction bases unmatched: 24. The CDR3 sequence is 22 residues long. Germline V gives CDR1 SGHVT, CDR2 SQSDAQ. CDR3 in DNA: TGTGCCAGCAGCTTAAACAGGGGACGGGTAAGACACTCAGGTGTCACCTACAATGAGCAGTTCTTC. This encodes CASSLNRGRVRHSGVTYNEQFF.

CDR3 DNA: TGTGCCACCAGTGATCCCCTAGCGGGAGGGTACACAGATACGCAGTATTTT. Encoded protein: CATSDPLAGGYTDTQYF. The J gene is TRBJ2-3, the V gene TRBV24-1, with 12 bases identical to TRBD2. The CDR3 has 17 amino acids. Unmatched junction bases numbered 5, after V lost 3 bases and J lost 2 bases. Per the germline V gene, CDR1 is KGHDR and CDR2 is SFDVKD.

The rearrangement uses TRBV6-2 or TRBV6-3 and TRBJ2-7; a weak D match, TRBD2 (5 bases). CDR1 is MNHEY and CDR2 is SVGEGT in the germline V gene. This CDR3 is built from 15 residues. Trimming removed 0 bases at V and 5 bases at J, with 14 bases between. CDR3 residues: CASSYSTGKRDEQYF. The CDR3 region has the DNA TGTGCCAGCAGTTACTCGACGGGAAAGAGGGACGAGCAGTACTTC.

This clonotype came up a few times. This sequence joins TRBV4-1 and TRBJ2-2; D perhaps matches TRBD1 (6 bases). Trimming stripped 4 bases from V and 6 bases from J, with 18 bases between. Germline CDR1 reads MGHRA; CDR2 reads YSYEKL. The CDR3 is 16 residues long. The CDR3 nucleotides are TGCGCCAGCAGCCCCCGGGACATCGCAGGATCCGGGGAGCTGTTTTTT. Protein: CASSPRDIAGSGELFF.

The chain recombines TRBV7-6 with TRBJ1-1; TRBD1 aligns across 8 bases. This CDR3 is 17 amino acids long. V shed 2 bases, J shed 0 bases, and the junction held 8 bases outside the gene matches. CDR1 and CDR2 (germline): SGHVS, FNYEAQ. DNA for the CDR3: TGTGCCAGCAGCTTACCAGACAGGGGAAGGATGAACACTGAAGCTTTCTTT. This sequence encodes CASSLPDRGRMNTEAFF.

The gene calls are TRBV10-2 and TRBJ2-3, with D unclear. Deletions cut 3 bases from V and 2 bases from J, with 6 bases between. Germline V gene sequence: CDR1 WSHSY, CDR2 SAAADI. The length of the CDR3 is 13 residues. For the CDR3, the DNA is TGCGCCAGCAGTGATACCCCCACAGATACGCAGTATTTT. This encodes CASSDTPTDTQYF.

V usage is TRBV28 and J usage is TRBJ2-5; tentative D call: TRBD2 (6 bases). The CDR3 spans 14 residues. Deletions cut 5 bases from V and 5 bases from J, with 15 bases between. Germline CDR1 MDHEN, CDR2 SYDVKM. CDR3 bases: TGTGCCAGCAGTCAAGGGACTGCCCAGGAGACCCAGTACTTC. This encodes CASSQGTAQETQYF.

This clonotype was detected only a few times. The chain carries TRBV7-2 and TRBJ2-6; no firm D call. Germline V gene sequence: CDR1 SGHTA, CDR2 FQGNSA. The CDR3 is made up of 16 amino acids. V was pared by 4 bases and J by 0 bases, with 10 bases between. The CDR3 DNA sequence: TGTGCCAGCAGCTCCCAGGTTTCCTCTGGGGCCAACGTCCTGACTTTC. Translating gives CASSSQVSSGANVLTF. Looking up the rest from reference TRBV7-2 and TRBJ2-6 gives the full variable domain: GAGVSQSPSNKVTEKGKDVELRCDPISGHTALYWYRQSLGQGLEFLIYFQGNSAPDKSGLPSDRFSAERTGGSVSTLTIQRTQQEDSAVYLCASSSQVSSGANVLTFGAGSRLTVL.

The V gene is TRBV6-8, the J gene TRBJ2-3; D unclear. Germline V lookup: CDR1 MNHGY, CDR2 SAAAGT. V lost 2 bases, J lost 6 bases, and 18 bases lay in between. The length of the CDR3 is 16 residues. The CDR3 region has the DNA TGTGCCAGCAGTTACGGATTCCAGTCGGCACCGGATACGCAGTATTTT. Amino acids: CASSYGFQSAPDTQYF.

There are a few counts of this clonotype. The CDR3 sequence: CASSRVQGYEQYF. The CDR3 DNA sequence: TGTGCCAGCAGCCGAGTACAGGGCTACGAGCAGTACTTC. The rearrangement joins TRBV7-6 to TRBJ2-7; TRBD1 might be the D (6 bases). V was clipped by 5 bases and J by 3 bases, with 11 bases between them. CDR1 and CDR2 (germline): SGHVS, FNYEAQ. There are 13 residues in the CDR3.

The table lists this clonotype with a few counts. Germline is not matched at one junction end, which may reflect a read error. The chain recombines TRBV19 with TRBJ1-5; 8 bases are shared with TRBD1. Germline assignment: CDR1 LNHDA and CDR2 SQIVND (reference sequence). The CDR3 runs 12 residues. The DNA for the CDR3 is TGTGCGAGTAGCGGACAGGGCCAACCCCAGCATTTT. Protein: CASSGQGQPQHF. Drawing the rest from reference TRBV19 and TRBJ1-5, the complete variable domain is DGGITQSPKYLFRKEGQNVTLSCEQNLNHDAMYWYRQDPGQGLRLIYYSQIVNDFQKGDIAEGYSVSREKKESFPLTVTSAQKNPTAFYLCASSGQGQPQHFGDGTRLSIL.

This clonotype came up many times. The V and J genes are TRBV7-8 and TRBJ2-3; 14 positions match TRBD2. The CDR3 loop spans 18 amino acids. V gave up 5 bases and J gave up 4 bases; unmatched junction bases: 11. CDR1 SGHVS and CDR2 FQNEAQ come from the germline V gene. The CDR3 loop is CASSRRPGLAGDADTQYF. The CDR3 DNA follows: TGTGCCAGCAGCAGACGCCCGGGACTAGCGGGAGATGCAGATACGCAGTATTTT.

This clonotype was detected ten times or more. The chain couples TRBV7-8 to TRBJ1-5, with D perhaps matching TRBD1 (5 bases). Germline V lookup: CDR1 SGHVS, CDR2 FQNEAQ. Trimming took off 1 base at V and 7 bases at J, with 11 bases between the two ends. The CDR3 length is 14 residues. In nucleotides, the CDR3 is TGTGCCAGCAGCTTAGTTGGGGGGAGGCAGCCCCAGCATTTT. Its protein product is CASSLVGGRQPQHF.

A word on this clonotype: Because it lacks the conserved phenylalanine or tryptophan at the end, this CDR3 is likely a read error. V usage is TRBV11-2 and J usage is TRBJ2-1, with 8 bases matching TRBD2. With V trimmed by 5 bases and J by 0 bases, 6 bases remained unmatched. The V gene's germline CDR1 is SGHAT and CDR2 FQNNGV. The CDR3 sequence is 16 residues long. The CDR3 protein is CASSRLLAASYNEQFL. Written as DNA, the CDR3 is TGTGCCAGCAGCCGATTACTAGCGGCCTCCTACAATGAGCAGTTCTTA.

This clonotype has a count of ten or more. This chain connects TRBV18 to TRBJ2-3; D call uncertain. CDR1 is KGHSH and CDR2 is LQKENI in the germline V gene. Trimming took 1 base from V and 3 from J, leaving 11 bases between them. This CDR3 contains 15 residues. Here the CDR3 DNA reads TGTGCCAGCTCACCACAGTATTTAGAGACAGATACGCAGTATTTT. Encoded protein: CASSPQYLETDTQYF.

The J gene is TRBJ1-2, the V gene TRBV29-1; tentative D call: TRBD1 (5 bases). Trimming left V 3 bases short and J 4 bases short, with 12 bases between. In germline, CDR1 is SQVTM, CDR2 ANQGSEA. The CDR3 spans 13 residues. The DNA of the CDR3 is TGCAGCGTTGACCGGCAGGGTGCCTATGGCTACACCTTC. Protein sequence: CSVDRQGAYGYTF.

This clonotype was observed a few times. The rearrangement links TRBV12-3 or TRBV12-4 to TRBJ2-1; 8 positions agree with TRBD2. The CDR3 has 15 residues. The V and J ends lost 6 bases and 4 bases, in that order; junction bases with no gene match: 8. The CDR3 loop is CASSPKGLVYNEQFF. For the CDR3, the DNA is TGTGCCAGCAGCCCCAAGGGACTAGTTTACAATGAGCAGTTCTTC.

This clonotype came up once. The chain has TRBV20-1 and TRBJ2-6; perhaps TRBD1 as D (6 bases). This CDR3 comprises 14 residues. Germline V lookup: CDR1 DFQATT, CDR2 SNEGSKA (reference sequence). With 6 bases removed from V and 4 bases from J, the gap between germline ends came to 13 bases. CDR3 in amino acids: CSAETGRGANVLTF. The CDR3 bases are TGCAGTGCGGAAACAGGGCGAGGGGCCAACGTCCTGACTTTC.

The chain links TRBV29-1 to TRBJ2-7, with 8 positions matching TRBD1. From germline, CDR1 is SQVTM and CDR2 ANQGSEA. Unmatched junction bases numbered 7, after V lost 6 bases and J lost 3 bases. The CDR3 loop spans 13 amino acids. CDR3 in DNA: TGCAGCGTGGTAGGGACAGGAGTCTACGAGCAGTACTTC. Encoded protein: CSVVGTGVYEQYF.

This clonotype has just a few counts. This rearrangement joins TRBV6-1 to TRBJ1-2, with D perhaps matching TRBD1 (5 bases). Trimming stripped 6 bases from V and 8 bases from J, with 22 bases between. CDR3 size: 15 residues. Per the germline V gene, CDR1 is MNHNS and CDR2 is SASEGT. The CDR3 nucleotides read TGTGCCAGCAGAGTGCTGTATGACAGCCTCTCGGGCTACACCTTC. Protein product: CASRVLYDSLSGYTF.

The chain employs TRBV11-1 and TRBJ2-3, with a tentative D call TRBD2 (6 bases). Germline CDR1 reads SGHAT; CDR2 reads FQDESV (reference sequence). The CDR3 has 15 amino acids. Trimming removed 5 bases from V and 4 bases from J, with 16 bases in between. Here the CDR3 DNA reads TGTGCCAGCAGCCTAAAGCGGGCAGGCGCAGATACGCAGTATTTT. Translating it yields CASSLKRAGADTQYF.

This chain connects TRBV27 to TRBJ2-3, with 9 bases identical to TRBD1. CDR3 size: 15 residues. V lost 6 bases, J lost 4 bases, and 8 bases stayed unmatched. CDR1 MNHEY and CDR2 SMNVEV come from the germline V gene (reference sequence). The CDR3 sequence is CASRTGTGWADTQYF. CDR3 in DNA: TGTGCCAGCAGAACAGGGACAGGGTGGGCAGATACGCAGTATTTT.

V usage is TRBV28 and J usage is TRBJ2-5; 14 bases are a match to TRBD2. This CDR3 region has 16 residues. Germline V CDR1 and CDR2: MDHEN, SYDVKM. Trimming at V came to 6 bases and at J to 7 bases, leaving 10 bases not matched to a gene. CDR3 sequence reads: CASRGTSGRGSVTQYF. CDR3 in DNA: TGTGCCAGCAGAGGGACTAGCGGGAGAGGTAGCGTGACCCAGTACTTC.

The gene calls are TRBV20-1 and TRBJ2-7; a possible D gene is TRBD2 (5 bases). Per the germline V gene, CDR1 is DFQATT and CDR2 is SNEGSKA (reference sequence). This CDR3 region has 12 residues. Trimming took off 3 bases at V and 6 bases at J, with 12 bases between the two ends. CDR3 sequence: CSASSGDGEQYF. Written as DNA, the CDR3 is TGCAGTGCTAGCTCCGGGGATGGCGAGCAGTACTTC.

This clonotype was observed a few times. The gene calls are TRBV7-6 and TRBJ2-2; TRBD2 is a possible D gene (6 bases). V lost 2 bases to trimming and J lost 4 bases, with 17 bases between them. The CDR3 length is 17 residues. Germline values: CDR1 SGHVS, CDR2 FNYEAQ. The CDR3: CASSLSGAGTLTGELFF. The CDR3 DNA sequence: TGTGCCAGCAGCTTATCGGGAGCCGGAACCCTCACCGGGGAGCTGTTTTTT.

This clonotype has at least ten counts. CDR3 residues: CASSFDFAESSTDTQYF. In DNA form, the CDR3 reads TGTGCCAGCAGCTTTGATTTCGCGGAATCTAGCACAGATACGCAGTATTTT. This rearrangement joins TRBV7-2 to TRBJ2-3; D remains ambiguous. There are 17 residues in the CDR3. Trimming took off 3 bases at V and 0 bases at J, with 16 bases between the two ends. CDR1 is SGHTA and CDR2 is FQGNSA in the germline V gene.